The next 23 T cell receptor beta chains were all read from a single sample in a study of cytomegalovirus exposure and HLA in healthy donors. 60 Vbeta and 13 Jbeta primers were used in PCR. TCRdb's table, derived via immunoSEQ multiplex PCR, lists solely in-frame clones and lacks some. This sample carries approximately 130,000 clones, approximately 8.9% of them seen once, and the ten largest clones take around 7%. The sample taken for sequencing was PBMCs. These TCRs come from a woman in her forties in good health and CMV-seropositive.

Only a few counts were recorded for this clone. This rearrangement joins TRBV5-1 to TRBJ2-1; D is unclear. This CDR3 has 14 amino acids. Germline CDR1 reads SGHRS; CDR2 reads YFSETQ. V shed 4 bases and J shed 2 bases, with 10 bases lying between them. CDR3 nucleotides: TGCGCCAGCAGCCTCGGCGGTGCCTACAATGAGCAGTTCTTC. Translating gives CASSLGGAYNEQFF. Complete variable domain (other parts from reference TRBV5-1 and TRBJ2-1): KAGVTQTPRYLIKTRGQQVTLSCSPISGHRSVSWYQQTPGQGLQFLFEYFSETQRNKGNFPGRFSGRQFSNSRSEMNVSTLELGDSALYLCASSLGGAYNEQFFGPGTRLTVL.

V is TRBV5-1 and J is TRBJ2-7; TRBD1 matches 8 bases. Germline lookup yields CDR1 SGHRS and CDR2 YFSETQ. The V gene end was trimmed by 2 bases and the J gene end by 4 bases; junction bases not matched to a gene: 17. The CDR3 is 18 amino acids. CDR3 loop: CASSFHVQNRGVFYEQYF. The CDR3 DNA follows: TGCGCCAGCAGCTTCCACGTACAGAACAGGGGGGTCTTTTACGAGCAGTACTTC.

This chain links TRBV6-5 with TRBJ1-6; tentatively, D is TRBD1 (5 bases). CDR3 size: 15 residues. Germline V gene data show CDR1 as MNHEY and CDR2 as SVGAGI. V lost 6 bases and J lost 5, with 14 bases in between. In nucleotides, the CDR3 is TGTGCCAGCAGACTCCAGGGAATCCATAATTCACCCCTCCACTTT. Encoded protein: CASRLQGIHNSPLHF.

DNA for the CDR3: TGTGCCAGCAGCGTCGGGGGTATACATCAGCCCCAGCATTTT. Amino acid sequence: CASSVGGIHQPQHF. The rearrangement links TRBV7-9 to TRBJ1-5, with D tentatively TRBD1 (5 bases). CDR1 is SEHNR, CDR2 FQNEAQ, per germline (reference sequence). V was shortened by 5 bases and J by 5 bases, with 13 bases between the two germline ends. This CDR3 contains 14 residues.

This clone was seen more than once but under ten times. V usage is TRBV6-5 and J usage is TRBJ1-1; no reliable D call. V was trimmed by 2 bases and J by 5 bases, leaving 18 bases between them. The CDR3 is 16 amino acids. Germline V gives CDR1 MNHEY, CDR2 SVGAGI. The CDR3 loop is CASSYEGIGKKTEAFF. CDR3 DNA sequence: TGTGCCAGCAGTTACGAGGGTATTGGGAAAAAGACTGAAGCTTTCTTT.

The chain links TRBV19 to TRBJ2-7, with D maybe TRBD2 (6 bases). This CDR3 has 10 residues. Germline CDR1 is LNHDA and CDR2 is SQIVND (reference sequence). Here the CDR3 DNA reads TGTTCCGGGGGTGCGAGGGAGCAGTACTTC. It codes for CSGGAREQYF.

The gene calls are TRBV14 and TRBJ2-2; 7 bases are shared with TRBD1. The CDR3 sequence is 16 residues long. After removal of 4 bases from V and 2 bases from J, the junction contained 7 bases not matched to a gene. From germline, CDR1 is SGHDN and CDR2 FVKESK. CDR3: CASSPRDRINTGELFF. The CDR3 DNA sequence: TGTGCCAGCAGCCCCCGGGACAGAATAAACACCGGGGAGCTGTTTTTT. Full variable domain (outside the CDR3, taken from reference TRBV14 and TRBJ2-2): EAGVTQFPSHSVIEKGQTVTLRCDPISGHDNLYWYRRVMGKEIKFLLHFVKESKQDESGMPNNRFLAERTGGTYSTLKVQPAELEDSGVYFCASSPRDRINTGELFFGEGSRLTVL.

This rearrangement joins TRBV5-1 to TRBJ1-1, with no clear D. Germline CDR1 is SGHRS and CDR2 is YFSETQ. This CDR3 is 14 amino acids long. V gave up 1 base and J gave up 1 base, with 8 bases separating them. CDR3 amino acids: CASSLNGGNTEAFF. CDR3 bases: TGCGCCAGCAGCTTGAACGGCGGGAACACTGAAGCTTTCTTT.

A few counts support this clone. The CDR3 region is CARSLVGSRIQYF. The CDR3 region has the DNA TGTGCCAGAAGCTTGGTAGGATCGCGGATTCAGTACTTC. The V and J genes are TRBV5-3 and TRBJ2-4; D gene unclear. TRBV5-3 counts as an open reading frame of uncertain function. With 0 bases removed from V and 10 bases from J, the gap between germline ends came to 11 bases. The CDR3 has 13 residues.

The rearrangement joins TRBV5-1 to TRBJ1-2, with a tentative D call TRBD1 (6 bases). CDR3 size: 14 residues. V was shortened by 0 bases and J by 3 bases, with 9 bases between the two germline ends. Germline values: CDR1 SGHRS, CDR2 YFSETQ. Here the CDR3 reads CASSLVPGDYGYTF. CDR3 bases: TGCGCCAGCAGCTTGGTCCCAGGGGACTATGGCTACACCTTC.

This clone showed up many times. The CDR3 region is CASSLTPVLGGTEAFF. The CDR3 DNA reads TGTGCCAGCAGCTTAACCCCGGTATTGGGGGGCACTGAAGCTTTCTTT. The chain joins TRBV7-3 to TRBJ1-1; a possible D gene is TRBD1 (5 bases). Trimming pared 0 bases from V and 4 bases from J, leaving 15 bases between. Germline V gene data show CDR1 as SGHTA and CDR2 as FQGTGA. CDR3 length: 16 residues.

In this sample, this clone turned up many times. This chain connects TRBV9 to TRBJ1-1; D is uncertain. This CDR3 is 15 amino acids long. Trimming shortened V by 0 bases and J by 0 bases, and 9 bases separated the two germline ends. Per the germline V gene, CDR1 is SGDLS and CDR2 is YYNGEE. CDR3: CASSVDTSVNTEAFF. The CDR3 bases are TGTGCCAGCAGCGTAGACACAAGCGTGAACACTGAAGCTTTCTTT.

There are a few counts of this clone. The rearrangement joins TRBV5-1 to TRBJ2-6; TRBD1 matches 7 bases. The CDR3 runs 17 residues. V gave up 5 bases and J gave up 3 bases; unmatched junction bases: 11. CDR1 is SGHRS, CDR2 YFSETQ, per germline. CDR3 nucleotide sequence: TGCGCCAGCAGTAACTACAGGGGCCAAGGTGGGGCCAACGTCCTGACTTTC. It translates to CASSNYRGQGGANVLTF.

This chain links TRBV10-3 with TRBJ2-2; the D is unclear. The CDR3 is 15 residues long. With 8 bases removed from V and 0 bases from J, the gap between germline ends came to 13 bases. Germline V gene data show CDR1 as ENHRY and CDR2 as SYGVKD. Written as DNA, the CDR3 is TGTGCCATCTCCCTTTCGCCGGCGAACACCGGGGAGCTGTTTTTT. Amino acid sequence: CAISLSPANTGELFF.

This clone was seen more than once but under ten times. The chain combines TRBV18 with TRBJ2-7; D might be TRBD1 (5 bases). CDR1 is KGHSH, CDR2 LQKENI, per germline. V lost 6 bases and J 4 bases, leaving 10 bases between the germline ends. The CDR3 length is 12 residues. The CDR3 region has the DNA TGTGCCAGCTCCCTCAGGGATTACGAGCAGTACTTC. Translating it yields CASSLRDYEQYF.

This chain links TRBV19 with TRBJ2-2; 9 nucleotides match TRBD1. V trimming: 10 bases; J trimming: 7 bases; junction bases outside the gene matches: 16. The CDR3 extends over 16 amino acids. Germline CDR1 LNHDA, CDR2 SQIVND (reference sequence). This CDR3 is CATERGLGTGIGELFF. The CDR3 DNA sequence: TGTGCCACCGAAAGGGGGCTTGGGACAGGGATCGGGGAGCTGTTTTTT.

The V call is TRBV21-1, the J call TRBJ1-2. TRBV21-1 represents a pseudogene. The CDR3 sequence is 14 residues long. The CDR3 loop reads CASSKAKAKHGYTF. The CDR3 DNA sequence: TGTGCCAGCAGCAAAGCGAAAGCTAAGCACGGCTACACCTTC.

A few counts support this clone. The germline gene is not matched at one end of the junction; a read error may be the cause. This chain connects TRBV5-6 to TRBJ1-2; possible D gene TRBD1, 6 bases. This CDR3 region has 16 residues. Germline lookup yields CDR1 SGHDT and CDR2 YYEEEE. CDR3 sequence (DNA): TGTGACAGCAGCTTCCTACCCCAGGGGATTGAGGATGGCTACACCTTT. Its protein is CDSSFLPQGIEDGYTF.

The gene calls are TRBV19 and TRBJ1-5, with 8 bases matching TRBD1. With 5 bases clipped from V and 2 bases from J, the junction kept 8 bases outside the gene matches. Germline CDR1 and CDR2: LNHDA and SQIVND (reference sequence). CDR3 length: 16 residues. The CDR3 DNA follows: TGTGCCAGTAGTGTCCACAGGGGGACGGGCAATCAGCCCCAGCATTTT. Translated: CASSVHRGTGNQPQHF. The variable domain in full, completed from reference TRBV19 and TRBJ1-5, reads DGGITQSPKYLFRKEGQNVTLSCEQNLNHDAMYWYRQDPGQGLRLIYYSQIVNDFQKGDIAEGYSVSREKKESFPLTVTSAQKNPTAFYLCASSVHRGTGNQPQHFGDGTRLSIL.

V and J are TRBV6-1 and TRBJ1-2, with 7 bases aligning to TRBD1. Germline values: CDR1 MNHNS, CDR2 SASEGT. This CDR3 spans 11 amino acids. J lost 10 bases, V lost 3 bases, and 2 bases had no gene match. The CDR3 nucleotides read TGTGCCAGCAGTGAGACAGGGCACTACACCTTC. Residues: CASSETGHYTF.

This clone was found a few times. J is TRBJ1-1 and V is TRBV6-1; 10 bases fit TRBD1. Germline CDR1 MNHNS, CDR2 SASEGT. The V segment lost 5 bases and the J segment 1 base; nucleotides outside the gene matches: 1. The CDR3 sequence is 14 residues long. In DNA, the CDR3 is TGTGCCAGCAGTAGGACAGGGGGGAACACTGAAGCTTTCTTT. Translation gives CASSRTGGNTEAFF.

This clone was counted only a few times. This chain uses TRBV29-1 with TRBJ1-3; D remains unclear. Germline V gives CDR1 SQVTM, CDR2 ANQGSEA. The CDR3 contains 13 residues. V lost 5 bases and J lost 0, with 8 bases in between. In DNA form, the CDR3 reads TGCAGCGTTCGGTTTTTCTCTGGAAACACCATATATTTT. Its protein is CSVRFFSGNTIYF.

The chain couples TRBV5-1 to TRBJ2-2; 10 bases map to TRBD2. Germline CDR1 reads SGHRS; CDR2 reads YFSETQ. Germline trimming cut 4 bases from V and 2 bases from J; bases unmatched to any gene: 2. CDR3 length: 15 amino acids. CDR3 DNA sequence: TGCGCCAGCAGCCGGACTAGCGGTAACACCGGGGAGCTGTTTTTT. It yields the protein CASSRTSGNTGELFF.